This TCR beta chain was sequenced during a study of identical twins. All donors were healthy, and all were Caucasian. Trimming removed 0 bases from V and 2 bases from J, with 11 bases in between. CDR3 length: 15 residues. The germline gives CDR1 LGHNA, CDR2 YSLEER. This clonotype was observed a few times. What it binds is unknown. Findings of the study overall: Insertions ran lower in abundant cord blood beta clonotypes, though not in memory repertoires. Because invariant MAIT and iNKT cells could be present, zero-insertion analyses could be partly confounded.

A single record per CDR3 protein comes from TCRdb applying MiXCR to the 5' RACE reads. This table holds roughly 250,000 distinct CDR3 sequences, about an eighth found once. This chain connects TRBV4-3 to TRBJ2-7; D possibly corresponds to TRBD2 (5 bases). Specimen: memory (CD45RO+) T cells sorted from blood. This TCR derives from a woman aged 18-29 years in good health. This CDR3 is CASSQDRTPAYEQYF. In DNA form, the CDR3 reads TGCGCCAGCAGCCAAGACCGGACTCCGGCCTACGAGCAGTACTTC.